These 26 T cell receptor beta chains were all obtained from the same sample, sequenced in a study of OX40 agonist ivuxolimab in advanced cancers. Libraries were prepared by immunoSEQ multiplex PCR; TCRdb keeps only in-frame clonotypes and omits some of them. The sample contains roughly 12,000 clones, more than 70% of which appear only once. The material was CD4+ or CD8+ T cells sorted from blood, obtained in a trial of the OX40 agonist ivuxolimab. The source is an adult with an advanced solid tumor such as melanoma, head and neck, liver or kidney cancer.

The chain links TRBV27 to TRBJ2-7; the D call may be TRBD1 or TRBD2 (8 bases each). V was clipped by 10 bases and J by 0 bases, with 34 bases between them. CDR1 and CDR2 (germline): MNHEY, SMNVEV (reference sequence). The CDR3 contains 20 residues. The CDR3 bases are TGTGCCATCCCCAAGGCGGGGGGCGGGATGACAGGGGTCTTCTCCTACGAGCAGTACTTC. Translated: CAIPKAGGGMTGVFSYEQYF.

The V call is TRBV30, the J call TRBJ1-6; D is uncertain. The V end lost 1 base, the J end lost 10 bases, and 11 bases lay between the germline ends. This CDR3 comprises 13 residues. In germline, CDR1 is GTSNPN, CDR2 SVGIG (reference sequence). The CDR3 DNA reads TGTGCCTGGAGTGGAACAGAGAAGTCACCCCTCCACTTT. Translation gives CAWSGTEKSPLHF.

The CDR3 loop is CASSWTGGIGSPLHF. CDR3 nucleotide sequence: TGTGCCAGCAGCTGGACAGGGGGGATTGGTTCACCCCTCCACTTT. The chain uses TRBV13 and TRBJ1-6; 10 bases are a match to TRBD1. V was clipped by 4 bases and J by 9 bases; unmatched bases: 6. The germline V gene has CDR1 PRHDT and CDR2 FYEKMQ (reference sequence). CDR3 length: 15 residues.

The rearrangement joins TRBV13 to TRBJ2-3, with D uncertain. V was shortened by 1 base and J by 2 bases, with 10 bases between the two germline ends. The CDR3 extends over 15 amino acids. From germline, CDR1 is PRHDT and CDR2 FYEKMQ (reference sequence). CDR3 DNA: TGTGCCAGCAGCTTAGTAGGTACAGACACAGATACGCAGTATTTT. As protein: CASSLVGTDTDTQYF.

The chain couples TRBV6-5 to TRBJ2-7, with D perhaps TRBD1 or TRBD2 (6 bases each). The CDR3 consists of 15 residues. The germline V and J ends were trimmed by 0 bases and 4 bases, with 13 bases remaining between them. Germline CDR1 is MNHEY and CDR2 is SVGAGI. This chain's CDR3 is CASSYSQGGPYEQYF. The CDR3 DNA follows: TGTGCCAGCAGTTACTCACAGGGAGGACCTTACGAGCAGTACTTC.

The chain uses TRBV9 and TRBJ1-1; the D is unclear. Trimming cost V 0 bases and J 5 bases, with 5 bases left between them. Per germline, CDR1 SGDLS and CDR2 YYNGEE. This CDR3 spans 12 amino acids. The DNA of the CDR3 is TGTGCCAGCAGCGTAGGGGAAACTGAAGCTTTCTTT. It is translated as CASSVGETEAFF.

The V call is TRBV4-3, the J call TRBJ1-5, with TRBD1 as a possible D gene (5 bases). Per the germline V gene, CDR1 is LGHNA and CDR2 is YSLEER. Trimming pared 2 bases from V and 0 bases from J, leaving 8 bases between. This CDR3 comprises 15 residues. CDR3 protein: CASSQSGGSNQPQHF. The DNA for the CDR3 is TGCGCCAGCAGCCAATCTGGGGGTAGCAATCAGCCCCAGCATTTT.

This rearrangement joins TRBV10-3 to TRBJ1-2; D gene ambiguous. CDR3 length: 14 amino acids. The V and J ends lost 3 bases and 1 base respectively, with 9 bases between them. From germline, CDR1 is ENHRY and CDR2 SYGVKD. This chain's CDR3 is CAISDRSLNYGYTF. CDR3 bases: TGTGCCATCAGTGATCGCAGTCTTAACTATGGCTACACCTTC.

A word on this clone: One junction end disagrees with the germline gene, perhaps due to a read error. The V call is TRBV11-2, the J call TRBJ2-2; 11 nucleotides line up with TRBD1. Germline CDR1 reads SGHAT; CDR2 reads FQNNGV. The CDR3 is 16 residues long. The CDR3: CASSLGRTGGTGELFF. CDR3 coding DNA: TGTGCCAGCAGCCTAGGGCGGACAGGGGGCACCGGGGAGCTGTTTTTC.

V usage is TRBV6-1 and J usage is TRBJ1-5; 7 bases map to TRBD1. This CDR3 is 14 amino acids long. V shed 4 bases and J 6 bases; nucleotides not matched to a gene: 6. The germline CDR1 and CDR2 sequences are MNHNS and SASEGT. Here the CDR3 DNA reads TGTGCCAGCAGTGGACTTACAGGGGTTCAGCCCCAGCATTTT. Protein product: CASSGLTGVQPQHF.

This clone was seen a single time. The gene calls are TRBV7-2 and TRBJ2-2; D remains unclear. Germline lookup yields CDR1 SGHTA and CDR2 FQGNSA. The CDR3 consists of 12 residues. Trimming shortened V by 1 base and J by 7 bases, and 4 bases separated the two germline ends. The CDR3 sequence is CASSLEVGELFF. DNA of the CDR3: TGTGCCAGCAGCTTAGAGGTCGGGGAGCTGTTTTTT.

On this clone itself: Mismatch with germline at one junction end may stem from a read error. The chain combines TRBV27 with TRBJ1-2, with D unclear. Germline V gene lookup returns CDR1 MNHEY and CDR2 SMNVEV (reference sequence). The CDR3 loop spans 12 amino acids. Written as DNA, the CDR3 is TGTGCCAGCAGTTTATACGGTTATGGCTGCACCTTC. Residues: CASSLYGYGCTF.

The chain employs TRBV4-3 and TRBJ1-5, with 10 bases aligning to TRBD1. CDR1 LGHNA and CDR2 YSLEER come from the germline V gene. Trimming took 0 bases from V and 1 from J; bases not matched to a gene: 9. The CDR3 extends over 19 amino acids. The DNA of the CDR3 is TGCGCCAGCAGCCAAGAGTGGGACAGGGGCCTGGTGAGCAATCAGCCCCAGCATTTT. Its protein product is CASSQEWDRGLVSNQPQHF.

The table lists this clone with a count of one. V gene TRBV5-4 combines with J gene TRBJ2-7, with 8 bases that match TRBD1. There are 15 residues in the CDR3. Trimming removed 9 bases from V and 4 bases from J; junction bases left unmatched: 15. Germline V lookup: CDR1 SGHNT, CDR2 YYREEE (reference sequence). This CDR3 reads CATSETETGVYEQYF. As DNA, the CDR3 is TGTGCCACCTCTGAGACCGAGACAGGGGTTTACGAGCAGTACTTC.

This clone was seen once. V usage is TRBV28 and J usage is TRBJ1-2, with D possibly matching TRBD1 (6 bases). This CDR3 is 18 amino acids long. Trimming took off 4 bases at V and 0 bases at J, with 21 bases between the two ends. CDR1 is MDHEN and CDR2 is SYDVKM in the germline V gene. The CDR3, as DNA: TGTGCCAGCAGTTCGCCGCTAATACGGGACACATCTAACTATGGCTACACCTTC. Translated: CASSSPLIRDTSNYGYTF.

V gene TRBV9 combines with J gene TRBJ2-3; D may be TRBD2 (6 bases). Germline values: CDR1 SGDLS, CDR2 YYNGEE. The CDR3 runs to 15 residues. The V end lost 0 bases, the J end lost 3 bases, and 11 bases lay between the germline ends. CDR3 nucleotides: TGTGCCAGCAGCGTAGGTGCGGGGAGGACAGATACGCAGTATTTT. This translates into CASSVGAGRTDTQYF.

In DNA, the CDR3 is TGTGCCAGCAGCCTCAAAGACAGACTATACGAGCAGTACTTC. Amino acids: CASSLKDRLYEQYF. V usage is TRBV13 and J usage is TRBJ2-7; D possibly uses TRBD1 or TRBD2 (5 bases each). The CDR3 is 14 amino acids. The germline gives CDR1 PRHDT, CDR2 FYEKMQ (reference sequence). V lost 5 bases, J lost 4 bases, and 15 bases lay in between.

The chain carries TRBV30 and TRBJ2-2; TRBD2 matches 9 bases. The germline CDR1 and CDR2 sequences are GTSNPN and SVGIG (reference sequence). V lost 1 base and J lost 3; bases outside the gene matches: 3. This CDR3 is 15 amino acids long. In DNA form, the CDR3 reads TGTGCCTGGAGTGGAATAGCGGGGGACACCGGGGAGCTGTTTTTT. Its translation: CAWSGIAGDTGELFF.

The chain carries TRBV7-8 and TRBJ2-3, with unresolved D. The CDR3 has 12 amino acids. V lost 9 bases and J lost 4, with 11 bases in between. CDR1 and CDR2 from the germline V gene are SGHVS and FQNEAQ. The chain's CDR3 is CASFPYADTQYF. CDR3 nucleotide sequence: TGTGCCAGTTTCCCTTACGCAGATACGCAGTATTTT.

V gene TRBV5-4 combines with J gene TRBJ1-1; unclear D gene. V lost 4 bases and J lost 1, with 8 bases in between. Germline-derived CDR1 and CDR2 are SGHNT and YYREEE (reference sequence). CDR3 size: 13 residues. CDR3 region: CASSPPSNTEAFF. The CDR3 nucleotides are TGTGCCAGCAGCCCACCATCGAACACTGAAGCTTTCTTT.

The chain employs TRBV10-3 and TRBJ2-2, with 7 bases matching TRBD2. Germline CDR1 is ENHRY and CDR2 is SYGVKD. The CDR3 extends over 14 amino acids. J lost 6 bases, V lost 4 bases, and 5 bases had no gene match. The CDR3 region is CAISGEGFPGELFF. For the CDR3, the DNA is TGTGCCATCAGTGGGGAGGGGTTCCCCGGGGAGCTGTTTTTT.

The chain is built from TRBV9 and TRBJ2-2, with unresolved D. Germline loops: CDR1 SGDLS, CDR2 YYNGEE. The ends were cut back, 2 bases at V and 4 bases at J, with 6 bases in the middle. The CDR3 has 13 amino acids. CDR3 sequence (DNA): TGTGCCAGCAGCGTGGTTAGCACCGGGGAGCTGTTTTTT. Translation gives CASSVVSTGELFF. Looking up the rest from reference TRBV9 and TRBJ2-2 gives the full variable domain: DSGVTQTPKHLITATGQRVTLRCSPRSGDLSVYWYQQSLDQGLQFLIQYYNGEERAKGNILERFSAQQFPDLHSELNLSSLELGDSALYFCASSVVSTGELFFGEGSRLTVL.

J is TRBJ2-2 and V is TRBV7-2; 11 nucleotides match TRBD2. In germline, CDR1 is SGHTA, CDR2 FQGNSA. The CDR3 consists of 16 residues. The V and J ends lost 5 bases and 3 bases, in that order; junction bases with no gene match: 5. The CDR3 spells CASSRGTSGYTGELFF. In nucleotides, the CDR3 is TGTGCCAGCAGCCGAGGGACTAGCGGCTACACCGGGGAGCTGTTTTTT.

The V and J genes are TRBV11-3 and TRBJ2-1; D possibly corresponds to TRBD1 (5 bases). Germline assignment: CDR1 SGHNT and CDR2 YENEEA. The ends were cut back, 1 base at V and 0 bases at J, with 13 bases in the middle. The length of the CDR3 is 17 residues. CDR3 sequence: CASSLGIGASSYNEQFF. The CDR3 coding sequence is TGTGCCAGCAGCTTAGGGATAGGGGCGAGCTCCTACAATGAGCAGTTCTTC. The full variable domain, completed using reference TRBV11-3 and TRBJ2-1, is EAGVVQSPRYKIIEKKQPVAFWCNPISGHNTLYWYLQNLGQGPELLIRYENEEAVDDSQLPKDRFSAERLKGVDSTLKIQPAELGDSAVYLCASSLGIGASSYNEQFFGPGTRLTVL.

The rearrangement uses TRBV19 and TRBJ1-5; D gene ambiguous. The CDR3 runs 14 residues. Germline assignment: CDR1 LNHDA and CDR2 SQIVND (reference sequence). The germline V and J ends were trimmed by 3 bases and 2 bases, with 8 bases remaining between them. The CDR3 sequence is CASSMTDRNQPQHF. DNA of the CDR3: TGTGCCAGTAGTATGACGGACCGCAATCAGCCCCAGCATTTT. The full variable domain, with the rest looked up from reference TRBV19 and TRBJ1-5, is DGGITQSPKYLFRKEGQNVTLSCEQNLNHDAMYWYRQDPGQGLRLIYYSQIVNDFQKGDIAEGYSVSREKKESFPLTVTSAQKNPTAFYLCASSMTDRNQPQHFGDGTRLSIL.

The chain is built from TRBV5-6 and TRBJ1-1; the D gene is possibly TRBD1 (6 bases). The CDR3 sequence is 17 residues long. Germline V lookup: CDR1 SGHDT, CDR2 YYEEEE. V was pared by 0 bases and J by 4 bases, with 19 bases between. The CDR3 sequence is CASSLEFYREDLTEAFF. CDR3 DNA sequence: TGTGCCAGCAGCTTGGAGTTTTACAGGGAGGACCTCACTGAAGCTTTCTTT.